This T cell receptor beta chain was recovered during a study of monozygotic twins with cystic fibrosis. On the study more broadly: Approximately 3.2 micrograms of fragmented DNA underwent 15 PCR cycles for library preparation.

The germline V gene encodes CDR1 PRHDT and CDR2 FYEKMQ (reference sequence). The V end was cut by 2 bases, the J end by 5 bases, with 24 bases between. CDR3 length equals 18 residues. Study conclusions and caveats: J usage was most co-twin-similar in 8 of 16 pairs, V in 13.

Measured with immunoSEQ multiplex PCR; TCRdb has only the in-frame clones, and not every one. The sample has more than 11,000 clones; 75% to 90% are singletons. For this clone: Its cognate antigen is unknown.

The V call is TRBV13, the J call TRBJ1-1, with D perhaps TRBD1 (5 bases). Material: blood. This TCR was sampled from a boy between 10 and 17 years old with cystic fibrosis. The CDR3 DNA reads TGTGCCAGCAGCTTAAGTATAGTACGACCAGGGTGGGTTACTGAAGCTTTCTTT. This translates into CASSLSIVRPGWVTEAFF.